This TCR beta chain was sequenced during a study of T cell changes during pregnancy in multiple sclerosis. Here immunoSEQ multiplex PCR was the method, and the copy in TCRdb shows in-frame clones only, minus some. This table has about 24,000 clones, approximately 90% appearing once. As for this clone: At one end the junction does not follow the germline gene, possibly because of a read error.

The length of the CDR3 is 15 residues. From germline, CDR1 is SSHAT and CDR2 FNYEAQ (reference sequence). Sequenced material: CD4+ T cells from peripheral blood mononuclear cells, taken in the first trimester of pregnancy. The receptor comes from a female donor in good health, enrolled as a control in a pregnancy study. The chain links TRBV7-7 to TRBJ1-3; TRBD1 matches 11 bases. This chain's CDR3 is CASSTGQGAGNTIYF. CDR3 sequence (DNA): TGTGCTAGCAGCACCGGACAGGGGGCGGGAAACACCATATATTTT.